This T cell receptor (beta chain) was profiled in a study of T cell responses to AZD1222 COVID-19 vaccine (dated by TCRdb to about 2021). Notes on the research overall: A total of approximately 240 trial participants underwent TCR sequencing, of whom nearly 210 had received two doses of AZD1222 and around 25 had received two doses of the MenACWY control vaccine. Enrollment into the trials was organized by age into subgroups of 18-55, 56-69 and 70-plus years, and those subgroups contained 148, 28 and 57 TCR-sequenced participants, respectively.

The CDR3 regions of human TCRbeta chains were analyzed by immunosequencing. The original pipeline was this. TCRs in the repertoires were compared against a reference library of SARS-CoV-2-specific TCRs that had been generated with the MIRA antigen-specificity platform. Breadth meant the fraction of unique TCRs that were SARS-CoV-2-associated, whereas depth meant the fraction of total T cells that were SARS-CoV-2-associated. Using the MIRA data, each spike-specific TCR was assigned both to the spike region to which the TCR was reactive and to a CD4 or CD8 class. Log10-transformed breadth and depth values were compared by one-way ANOVA with Sidak's multiple comparisons tests. TCRdb stores this immuneACCESS table with in-frame sequences only. Part of the clones is absent; in the studies checked, under half of the shortfall reflects unresolved V genes, and no reason is known for the rest. The V and J calls and clone size are taken from that table; D and trimming were inferred from the DNA. For this sample there are 95,000 to 150,000 clones; about 89% appear just once. Roughly 11% of the sample is taken by the ten largest.

Study-wide conclusions, independent of this receptor: Participants were mostly white British and included more females than males, and it was suggested by the authors that clonal diversity may have been underestimated. Reportedly, almost half of the unique spike-specific TCRs recognized epitopes lying outside the regions that are mutated in the B.1.351 and B.1.1.7 variants. Because no samples from the day 14 peak response were available, repertoires could be characterized only after the peak T cell response. The vaccine-associated CD4 TCRs covered the entire spike protein, and the dominant responses fell in regions 160-218 and 743-854. Conclusions about previously exposed vaccinees are limited, since just 6 or 7 AZD1222 recipients were seropositive for SARS-CoV-2 at baseline. A significant rise in spike-specific TCR breadth and depth was observed after two AZD1222 doses relative to day 0 and relative to MenACWY recipients. The 56-69-year group was small, and its depth increase did not reach significance, likely because of low power.

As regards this clone: The target of this receptor is not known. Per-base qualities were not stored, and no clone one base away is much larger.

Per the germline V gene (reference sequence), MNHEY is the CDR1 and SMNVEV is the CDR2. The V and J ends are trimmed by 3 bases and 2 bases, leaving 8 bases between them. The CDR3 starts with the cysteine, ends with the phenylalanine, and has 14 residues. CDR3 DNA only is kept here, 42 bases in frame from base 1. The sample's time point label, in plain terms: baseline before first vaccination. The treatment or condition label of this sample denotes: meningococcal conjugate vaccine given as trial control. The vaccinee samples were drawn from two UK trials, COV001 and COV002, one of which was a single-blind randomized controlled phase 2/3 trial testing AZD1222 (ChAdOx1 nCoV-19) in healthy adults. For TCRbeta chain sequencing, PBMC samples were collected from trial participants at day 0 and at day 28 after the second dose.

The material sequenced was peripheral blood, taken on day 0 of MenACWY control vaccination. This TCR was recovered from an adult in good health. Recombination connected TRBV27 to TRBJ2-1; the D gene remains uncertain. The CDR3 reads CASSLQDPYNEQFF. The nucleotide sequence is TGTGCCAGCAGTTTGCAGGACCCCTACAATGAGCAGTTCTTC.